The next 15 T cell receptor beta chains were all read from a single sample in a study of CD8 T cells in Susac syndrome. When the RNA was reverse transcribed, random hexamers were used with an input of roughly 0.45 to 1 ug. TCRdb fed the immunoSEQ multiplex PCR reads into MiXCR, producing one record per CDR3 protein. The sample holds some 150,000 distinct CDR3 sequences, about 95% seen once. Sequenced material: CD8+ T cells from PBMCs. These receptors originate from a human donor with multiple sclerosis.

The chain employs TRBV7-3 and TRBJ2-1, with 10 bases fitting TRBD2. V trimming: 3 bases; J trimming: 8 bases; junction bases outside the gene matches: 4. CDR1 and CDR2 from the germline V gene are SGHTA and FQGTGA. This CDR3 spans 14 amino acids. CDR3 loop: CASSFGTSVHEQFF. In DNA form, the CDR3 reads TGTGCCAGCAGCTTCGGGACTAGCGTCCATGAGCAGTTCTTC.

Written as DNA, the CDR3 is TGTGCCAGCAGTTCTTTGCCCGGACGGACCTACACTGAAGCTTTCTTT. Its translation is CASSSLPGRTYTEAFF. The chain recombines TRBV12-3 or TRBV12-4 with TRBJ1-1; D is uncertain. Trimming shortened V by 4 bases and J by 3 bases, and 18 bases separated the two germline ends. The CDR3 totals 16 residues.

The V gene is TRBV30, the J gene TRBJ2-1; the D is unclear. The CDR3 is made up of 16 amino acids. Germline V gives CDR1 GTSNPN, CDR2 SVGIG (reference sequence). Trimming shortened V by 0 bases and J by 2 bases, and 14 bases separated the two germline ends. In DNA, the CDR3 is TGTGCCTGGAGTGTACGCGGCCGGTCCCCCTACAATGAGCAGTTCTTC. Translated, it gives CAWSVRGRSPYNEQFF. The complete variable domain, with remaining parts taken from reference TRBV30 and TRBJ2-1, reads SQTIHQWPATLVQPVGSPLSLECTVEGTSNPNLYWYRQAAGRGLQLLFYSVGIGQISSEVPQNLSASRPQDRQFILSSKKLLLSDSGFYLCAWSVRGRSPYNEQFFGPGTRLTVL.

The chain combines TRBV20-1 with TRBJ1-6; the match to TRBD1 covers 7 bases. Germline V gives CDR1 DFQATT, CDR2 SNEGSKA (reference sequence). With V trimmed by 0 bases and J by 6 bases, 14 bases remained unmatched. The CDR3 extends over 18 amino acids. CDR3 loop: CSARDPRDSLQFNSPLHF. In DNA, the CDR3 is TGCAGTGCTAGAGATCCCCGGGACAGCTTACAATTTAATTCACCCCTCCACTTT.

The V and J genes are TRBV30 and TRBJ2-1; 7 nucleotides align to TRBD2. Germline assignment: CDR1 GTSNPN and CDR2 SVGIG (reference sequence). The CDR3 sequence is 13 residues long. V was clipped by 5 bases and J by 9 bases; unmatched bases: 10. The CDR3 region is CAWANGGIGEQFF. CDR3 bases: TGTGCCTGGGCTAACGGGGGGATTGGTGAGCAGTTCTTC.

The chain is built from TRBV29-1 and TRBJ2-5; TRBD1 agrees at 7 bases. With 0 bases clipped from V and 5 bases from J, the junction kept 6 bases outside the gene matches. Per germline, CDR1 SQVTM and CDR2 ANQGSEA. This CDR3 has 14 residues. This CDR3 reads CSVEDQGGGETQYF. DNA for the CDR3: TGCAGCGTTGAAGATCAAGGGGGCGGGGAGACCCAGTACTTC.

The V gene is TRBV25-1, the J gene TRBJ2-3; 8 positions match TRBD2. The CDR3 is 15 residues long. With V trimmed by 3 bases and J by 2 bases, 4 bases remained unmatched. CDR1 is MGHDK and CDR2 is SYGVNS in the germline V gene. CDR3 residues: CASSDVAGPTDTQYF. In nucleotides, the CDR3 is TGTGCCAGCAGTGATGTAGCGGGGCCCACAGATACGCAGTATTTT.

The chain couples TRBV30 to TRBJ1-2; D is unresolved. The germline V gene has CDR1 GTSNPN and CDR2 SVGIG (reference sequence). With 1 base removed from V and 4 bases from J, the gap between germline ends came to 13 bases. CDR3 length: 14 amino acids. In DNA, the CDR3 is TGTGCCTGGAGTGAAACGGGTGGTGGCTATGGCTACACCTTC. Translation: CAWSETGGGYGYTF.

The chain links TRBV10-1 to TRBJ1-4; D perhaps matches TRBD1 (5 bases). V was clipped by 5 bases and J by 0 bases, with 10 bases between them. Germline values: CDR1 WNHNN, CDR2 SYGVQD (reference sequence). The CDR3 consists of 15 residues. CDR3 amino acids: CASSKQVATNEKLFF. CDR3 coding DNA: TGCGCCAGCAGTAAACAGGTTGCAACTAATGAAAAACTGTTTTTT.

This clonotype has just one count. The CDR3 region has the DNA TGTGCCAGCAGTTTAGGGATAGTCTACGAGCAGTACGTC. It specifies CASSLGIVYEQYV. The gene calls are TRBV28 and TRBJ2-7; the D is unclear. The germline V gene encodes CDR1 MDHEN and CDR2 SYDVKM. The CDR3 covers 13 residues. V lost 2 bases to trimming and J lost 3 bases, with 8 bases between them.

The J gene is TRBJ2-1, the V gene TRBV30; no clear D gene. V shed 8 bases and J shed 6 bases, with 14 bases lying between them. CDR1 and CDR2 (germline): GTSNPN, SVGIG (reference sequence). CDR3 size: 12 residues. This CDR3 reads CAGKPPLNEQFF. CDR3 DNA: TGTGCCGGCAAACCCCCCCTCAATGAGCAGTTCTTC.

The CDR3 DNA sequence: TGTGCCACCAGCAGAGCCGGCAGGAATGAGCAGTTCTTC. Its protein product is CATSRAGRNEQFF. The chain uses TRBV15 and TRBJ2-1; D not certain. The length of the CDR3 is 13 residues. The V end was cut by 1 base, the J end by 7 bases, with 8 bases between. The germline gives CDR1 LNHNV, CDR2 YYDKDF (reference sequence).

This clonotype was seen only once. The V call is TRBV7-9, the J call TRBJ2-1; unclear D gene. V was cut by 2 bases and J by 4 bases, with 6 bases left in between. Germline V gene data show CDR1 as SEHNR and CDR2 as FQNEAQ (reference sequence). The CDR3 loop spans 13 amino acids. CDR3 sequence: CASSLYGYNEQFF. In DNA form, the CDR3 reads TGTGCCAGCAGCTTATACGGATACAATGAGCAGTTCTTC.

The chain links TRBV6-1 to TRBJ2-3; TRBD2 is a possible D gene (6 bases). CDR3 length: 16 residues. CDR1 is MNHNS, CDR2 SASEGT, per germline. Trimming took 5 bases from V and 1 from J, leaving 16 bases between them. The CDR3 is CASSPRLGTGTDTQYF. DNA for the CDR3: TGTGCCAGCAGTCCCCGGCTCGGGACTGGCACAGATACGCAGTATTTT.

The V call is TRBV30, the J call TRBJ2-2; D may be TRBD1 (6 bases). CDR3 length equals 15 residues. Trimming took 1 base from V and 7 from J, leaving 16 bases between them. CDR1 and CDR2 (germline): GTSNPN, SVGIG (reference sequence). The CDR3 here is CAWSAGTGKIGELFF. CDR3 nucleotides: TGTGCCTGGAGTGCCGGAACAGGGAAAATCGGGGAGCTGTTTTTT. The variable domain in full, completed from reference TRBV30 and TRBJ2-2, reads SQTIHQWPATLVQPVGSPLSLECTVEGTSNPNLYWYRQAAGRGLQLLFYSVGIGQISSEVPQNLSASRPQDRQFILSSKKLLLSDSGFYLCAWSAGTGKIGELFFGEGSRLTVL.